The subject of this entry is one T cell receptor beta chain. The CDR3 spans 14 residues. V dropped 6 bases and J dropped 3 bases, with 16 bases sitting between them. Germline V gene sequence: CDR1 SGHNT, CDR2 YYREEE (reference sequence). Original processing methods: Counts of nucleated cells, estimated from reference gene primer amplification, were obtained. TCRdb's table, derived via immunoSEQ multiplex PCR, lists solely in-frame clones and lacks some. The D gene and trimming were derived from the DNA, and the V and J assignments and clone size from that table. The table lists a few hundred thousand clones, roughly four fifths of them singletons. This entry is derived from a study of blood T cell repertoires in COVID-19. Study at large: The United States, Italy and Spain supplied acute and convalescent COVID-19 samples. T cells, B-cell-depleted T cells, or PBMCs provided the cDNA or gDNA that served as material.

This receptor was identified in a person aged 70 to 85 with COVID-19, enrolled during active disease. Specimen: peripheral blood. V gene TRBV5-4 combines with J gene TRBJ2-7; maybe TRBD1 (5 bases). The CDR3 DNA is TGTGCCAGCACCCTCGCGAACCAGGGCTACGAGCAGTACTTC. Amino acids: CASTLANQGYEQYF. The full variable domain, its missing parts supplied by reference TRBV5-4 and TRBJ2-7, is ETGVTQSPTHLIKTRGQQVTLRCSSQSGHNTVSWYQQALGQGPQFIFQYYREEENGRGNFPPRFSGLQFPNYSSELNVNALELDDSALYLCASTLANQGYEQYFGPGTRLTVT.